This TCR beta chain originates from a study of cytomegalovirus exposure and HLA in healthy donors. Study context: Among the 400 or so donors who were genotyped, about 80% fell in the genetic ancestry cluster that is associated with self-reported Caucasian donors.

This CDR3 has 14 residues. Deletions cut 3 bases from V and 7 bases from J, with 15 bases between. From germline, CDR1 is GTSNPN and CDR2 SVGIG (reference sequence). Study observations and caveats: While the bulk of TCR sequences proved rare, some public TCRs turned up in many donors. In a later analysis, at a false discovery rate of 0.05, some 17,000 TCR beta sequences were associated with HLA alleles.

Points on this clone: The antigen is undetermined.

PCR employed 60 Vbeta and 13 Jbeta primers. Clones were read by immunoSEQ multiplex PCR, and TCRdb kept only the in-frame ones, dropping some. The repertoire includes fewer than 150,000 clones, 74% of them detected once, and approximately 6% sits in the top ten. This TCR was sampled from a woman aged 45-65 years in good health and CMV-seropositive. The J gene is TRBJ2-2, the V gene TRBV30, with a possible D match to TRBD1 (5 bases). The sequenced sample was PBMCs. The CDR3 sequence is CAWRRQGSHGELFF. The CDR3 DNA reads as TGTGCCTGGAGACGGCAGGGAAGTCACGGGGAGCTGTTTTTT.